Listed below are T cell receptor beta chains from one sample, sequenced in a study of blood T cell repertoires in COVID-19. The table came from immunoSEQ multiplex PCR; TCRdb's copy has only in-frame clones and leaves some out. The sample carries about 160,000 clones, roughly 90% recorded once. The sequencing sample was made of peripheral blood. These TCRs come from a man aged 25-40 years with COVID-19, enrolled during active disease. Both conserved end residues are part of each CDR3. The D gene is left open where the match is weak. Clone size appears in some rows only: once, few, many, or a class for an expanded clone.

J	V	D	size	CDR3	DNA
TRBJ1-5	TRBV2	NA	once	CASSDRVRNQPQHF	TGTGCCAGCAGTGACAGGGTCAGAAATCAGCCCCAGCATTTT
TRBJ2-7	TRBV6-2/TRBV6-3	TRBD1	NA	CASSLPPGTGDYEQYF	TGTGCCAGCAGTTTACCCCCCGGGACAGGGGACTACGAGCAGTACTTC
TRBJ2-2	TRBV6-2/TRBV6-3	NA	NA	CASSDSPNTGELFF	TGTGCCAGCAGCGACTCCCCGAACACCGGGGAGCTGTTTTTT
TRBJ1-6	TRBV18	NA	NA	CASSPPPRPVDNSPLHF	TGTGCCAGCTCACCACCTCCCAGGCCCGTCGATAATTCACCCCTCCACTTT
TRBJ2-7	TRBV13	NA	NA	CASSLLGGILREQYF	TGTGCCAGCAGCTTATTAGGAGGTATTCTACGCGAGCAGTACTTC
TRBJ1-1	TRBV19	NA	NA	CASSIAPTQNTEAFF	TGTGCCAGTAGTATAGCCCCGACACAGAACACTGAAGCTTTCTTT
TRBJ1-4	TRBV18	NA	NA	CASSPGGGEKLFF	TGTGCCAGCTCACCGGGGGGTGGCGAAAAACTGTTTTTT
TRBJ2-3	TRBV18	TRBD1	NA	CASSASGGSTDTQYF	TGTGCCAGCTCAGCCTCAGGGGGCAGCACAGATACGCAGTATTTT
TRBJ1-5	TRBV7-2	NA	once	CASSYTGTLNQPQHF	TGTGCCAGCAGCTACACCGGGACACTGAATCAGCCCCAGCATTTT
TRBJ2-5	TRBV30	TRBD2	NA	CAWSTGLAGVETQYF	TGTGCCTGGAGTACGGGACTAGCGGGAGTAGAGACCCAGTACTTC
TRBJ2-1	TRBV19	TRBD2	NA	CASSIAAGGPNEQFF	TGTGCCAGTAGTATCGCGGCGGGAGGGCCCAATGAGCAGTTCTTC
TRBJ2-3	TRBV24-1	TRBD2	NA	CATSPTGLAEDTDTQYF	TGTGCCACCAGTCCAACCGGACTAGCGGAAGACACAGATACGCAGTATTTT
TRBJ1-5	TRBV5-4	TRBD1	NA	CASSLGGTGNQPQHF	TGTGCCAGCAGCTTGGGCGGGACAGGGAATCAGCCCCAGCATTTT
TRBJ1-1	TRBV11-2	NA	NA	CASSDLRGPLGNRNTEAFF	TGTGCCAGCAGCGACCTCCGAGGTCCCCTCGGGAATCGGAACACTGAAGCTTTCTTT
TRBJ1-5	TRBV5-6	TRBD1	once	CASSQGTVNQPQHF	TGTGCCAGCAGCCAGGGGACAGTTAATCAGCCCCAGCATTTT
TRBJ2-7	TRBV12-5	TRBD2	NA	CASAPGGLGYEQYF	TGTGCTAGTGCTCCGGGGGGGCTGGGTTACGAGCAGTACTTC
TRBJ2-3	TRBV3-1/TRBV3-2	TRBD2	once	CASSQAGTSGTDTQYF	TGTGCCAGCAGCCAAGCAGGGACTAGCGGCACAGATACGCAGTATTTT
TRBJ1-2	TRBV6-2/TRBV6-3	NA	once	CASSYGTNYGYTF	TGTGCCAGCAGTTACGGGACAAACTATGGCTACACCTTC
TRBJ1-1	TRBV18	TRBD1	few	CASSTGQVTTLNTEAFF	TGTGCCAGCTCTACCGGACAGGTCACTACCCTGAACACTGAAGCTTTCTTT
TRBJ2-7	TRBV28	NA	NA	CASSFYLGQSSYEQYF	TGTGCCAGCAGTTTTTATCTTGGACAGAGCTCCTACGAGCAGTACTTC
TRBJ2-1	TRBV5-6	TRBD1	NA	CASSTGTGSVNEQFF	TGTGCCAGCAGTACCGGGACAGGATCGGTCAATGAGCAGTTCTTC
TRBJ1-4	TRBV18	NA	NA	CASSPRGTANEKLFF	TGTGCCAGCTCACCGAGGGGGACCGCTAATGAAAAACTGTTTTTT
TRBJ2-5	TRBV7-9	TRBD2	NA	CASSLVAGVETQYF	TGTGCCAGCAGCCTAGTAGCGGGAGTAGAGACCCAGTACTTC
TRBJ1-4	TRBV2	TRBD1	NA	CASKRTGGLNEKLFF	TGTGCCAGCAAGAGGACAGGGGGGTTGAATGAAAAACTGTTTTTT
TRBJ1-3	TRBV4-1	NA	once	CASSQVIGAAGNTIYF	TGCGCCAGCAGCCAAGTTATAGGGGCCGCTGGAAACACCATATATTTT
TRBJ1-5	TRBV10-3	TRBD1	NA	CAISDRGQGTSNQPQHF	TGTGCCATCAGTGACCGGGGACAGGGGACGAGCAATCAGCCCCAGCATTTT
TRBJ2-6	TRBV7-2	TRBD1	NA	CASSPRQGGSGANVLTF	TGTGCCAGCAGCCCCCGACAGGGTGGTTCTGGGGCCAACGTCCTGACTTTC
TRBJ1-2	TRBV6-2/TRBV6-3	NA	NA	CASSPLDRPNYGYTF	TGTGCCAGCAGCCCCCTGGACAGACCTAACTATGGCTACACCTTC
TRBJ2-2	TRBV9	NA	NA	CASSVELGITGELFF	TGTGCCAGCAGCGTTGAACTAGGAATCACCGGGGAGCTGTTTTTT
TRBJ2-7	TRBV7-2	TRBD2	NA	CASSLDVLAGGSYEQYF	TGTGCCAGCAGCTTAGACGTGCTAGCGGGAGGGTCCTACGAGCAGTACTTC
TRBJ2-1	TRBV2	NA	NA	CASSGYRVAYNEQFF	TGTGCCAGCAGTGGTTACCGGGTAGCCTACAATGAGCAGTTCTTC
TRBJ1-1	TRBV7-9	NA	NA	CASRISPVMNTEAFF	TGTGCCAGCAGGATATCGCCGGTCATGAACACTGAAGCTTTCTTT
TRBJ2-1	TRBV7-3	TRBD2	NA	CASSQRGLVSYNEQFF	TGTGCCAGCAGCCAAAGGGGACTAGTGTCCTACAATGAGCAGTTCTTC
TRBJ1-6	TRBV5-6	TRBD1	NA	CASKIQGAGSPLHF	TGTGCCAGCAAAATACAGGGGGCCGGATCACCCCTCCACTTT
TRBJ1-3	TRBV25-1	NA	NA	CASRQYSGNTIYF	TGTGCCAGCCGACAGTACTCTGGAAACACCATATATTTT
TRBJ1-1	TRBV27	NA	NA	CASSLGLGRGTEAFF	TGTGCCAGCAGCCTCGGACTGGGAAGAGGCACTGAAGCTTTCTTT
TRBJ2-3	TRBV3-1/TRBV3-2	TRBD2	NA	CASSQVRVAGTLSTDTQYF	TGTGCCAGCAGCCAAGTGAGGGTAGCGGGAACATTAAGCACAGATACGCAGTATTTT
TRBJ2-3	TRBV2	NA	NA	CASSAWTDTDTQYF	TGTGCCAGCAGTGCTTGGACAGACACAGATACGCAGTATTTT
TRBJ1-2	TRBV2	NA	few	CASSGQINYGYTF	TGTGCCAGCAGCGGACAGATTAACTATGGCTACACCTTC
TRBJ1-2	TRBV28	TRBD1	once	CASRQGTDYGYTF	TGTGCCAGCCGTCAGGGGACAGATTATGGCTACACCTTC
TRBJ2-7	TRBV7-9	TRBD1	NA	CASSLNDRGRRSEQYF	TGTGCCAGCAGCTTAAACGACAGGGGGCGCCGAAGCGAGCAGTACTTC
TRBJ1-2	TRBV6-5	TRBD1	NA	CASSYSLYRGMGGYTF	TGTGCCAGCAGTTACTCCCTTTACAGGGGTATGGGTGGCTACACCTTC
TRBJ1-1	TRBV18	NA	NA	CASSPPPGTEAFF	TGTGCCAGCTCACCACCCCCGGGCACTGAAGCTTTCTTT
TRBJ2-1	TRBV5-8	NA	NA	CASSVAVAANFYNEQFF	TGTGCCAGCAGCGTCGCGGTAGCGGCGAATTTTTACAATGAGCAGTTCTTC
TRBJ2-7	TRBV6-5	TRBD2	NA	CASSYFGTSYEQYF	TGTGCCAGCAGTTACTTCGGGACTAGCTACGAGCAGTACTTC
TRBJ2-7	TRBV23-1	TRBD2	NA	CASTLSNAGEPGGNEQYF	TGCGCCAGCACCCTTTCAAACGCCGGGGAGCCGGGGGGGAACGAGCAGTACTTC
TRBJ1-1	TRBV2	NA	NA	CASTPTLTRNTEAFF	TGTGCCAGCACCCCGACCCTGACAAGAAACACTGAAGCTTTCTTT
TRBJ1-1	TRBV18	NA	NA	CASSPPPGNTEAFF	TGTGCCAGCTCACCTCCCCCAGGGAACACTGAAGCTTTCTTT
TRBJ1-2	TRBV6-5	TRBD1	NA	CASSRQGLAPGYTF	TGTGCCAGCAGTAGACAGGGTCTTGCACCTGGCTACACCTTC
TRBJ1-6	TRBV19	NA	NA	CASSIVAQPPLHF	TGTGCCAGTAGTATAGTAGCGCAACCACCCCTCCACTTT